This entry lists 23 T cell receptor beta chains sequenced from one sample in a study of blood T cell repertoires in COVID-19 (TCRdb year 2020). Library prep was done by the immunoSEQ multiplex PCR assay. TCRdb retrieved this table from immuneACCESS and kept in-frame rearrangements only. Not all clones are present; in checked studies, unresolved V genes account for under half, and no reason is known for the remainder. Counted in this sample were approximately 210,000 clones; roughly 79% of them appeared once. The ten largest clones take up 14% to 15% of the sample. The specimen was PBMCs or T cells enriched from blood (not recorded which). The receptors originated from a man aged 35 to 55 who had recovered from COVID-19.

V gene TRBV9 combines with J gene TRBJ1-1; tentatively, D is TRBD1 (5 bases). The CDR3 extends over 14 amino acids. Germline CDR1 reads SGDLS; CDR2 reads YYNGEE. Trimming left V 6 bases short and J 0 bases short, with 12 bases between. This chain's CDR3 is CASNPEGMNTEAFF. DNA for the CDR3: TGTGCCAGCAACCCGGAGGGGATGAACACTGAAGCTTTCTTT.

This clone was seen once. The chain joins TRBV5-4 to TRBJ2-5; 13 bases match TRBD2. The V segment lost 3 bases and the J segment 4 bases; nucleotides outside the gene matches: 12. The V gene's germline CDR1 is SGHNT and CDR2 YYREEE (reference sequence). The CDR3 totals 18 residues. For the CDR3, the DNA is TGTGCCAGCAGCTCGGGACTAGCGGGATCCCTACCAGGAGAGACCCAGTACTTC. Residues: CASSSGLAGSLPGETQYF.

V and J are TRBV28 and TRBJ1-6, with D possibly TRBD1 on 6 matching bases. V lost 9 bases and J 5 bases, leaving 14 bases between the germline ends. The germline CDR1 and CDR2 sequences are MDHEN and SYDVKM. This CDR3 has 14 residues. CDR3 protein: CASGQGLHNSPLHF. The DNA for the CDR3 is TGTGCCAGTGGGCAGGGGTTACATAATTCACCCCTCCACTTT.

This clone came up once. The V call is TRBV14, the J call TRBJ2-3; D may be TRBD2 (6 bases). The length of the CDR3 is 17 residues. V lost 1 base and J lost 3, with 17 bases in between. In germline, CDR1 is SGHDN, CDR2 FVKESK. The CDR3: CASSQGRKRVGTDTQYF. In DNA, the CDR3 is TGTGCCAGCAGCCAAGGCCGGAAGCGGGTTGGAACAGATACGCAGTATTTT.

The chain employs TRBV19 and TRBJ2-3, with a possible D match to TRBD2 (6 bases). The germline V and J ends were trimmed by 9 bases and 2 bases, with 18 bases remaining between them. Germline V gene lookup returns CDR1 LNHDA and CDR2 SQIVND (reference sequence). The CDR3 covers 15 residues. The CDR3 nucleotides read TGTGCCAGCAGCCGGCCGGGGGAGGCCACAGATACGCAGTATTTT. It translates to CASSRPGEATDTQYF.

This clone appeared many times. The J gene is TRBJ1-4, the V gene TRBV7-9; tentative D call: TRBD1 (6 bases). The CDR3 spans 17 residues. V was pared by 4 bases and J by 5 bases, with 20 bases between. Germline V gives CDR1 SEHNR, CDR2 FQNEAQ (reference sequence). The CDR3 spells CASSWAGVRPGNEKLFF. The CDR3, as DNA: TGTGCCAGCAGCTGGGCAGGGGTTCGCCCCGGCAATGAAAAACTGTTTTTT. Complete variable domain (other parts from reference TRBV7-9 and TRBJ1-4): DTGVSQNPRHKITKRGQNVTFRCDPISEHNRLYWYRQTLGQGPEFLTYFQNEAQLEKSRLLSDRFSAERPKGSFSTLEIQRTEQGDSAMYLCASSWAGVRPGNEKLFFGSGTQLSVL.

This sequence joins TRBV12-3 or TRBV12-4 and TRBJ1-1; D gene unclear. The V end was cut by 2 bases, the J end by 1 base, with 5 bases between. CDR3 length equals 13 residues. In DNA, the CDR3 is TGTGCCAGCAGTTTAACAGCGAACACTGAAGCTTTCTTT. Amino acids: CASSLTANTEAFF.

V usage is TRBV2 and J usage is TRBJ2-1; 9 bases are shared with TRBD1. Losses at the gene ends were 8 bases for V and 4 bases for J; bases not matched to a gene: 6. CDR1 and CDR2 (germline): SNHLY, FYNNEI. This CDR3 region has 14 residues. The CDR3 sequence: CASSVGTGYNEQFF. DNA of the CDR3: TGTGCCAGCTCAGTGGGGACAGGGTACAATGAGCAGTTCTTC.

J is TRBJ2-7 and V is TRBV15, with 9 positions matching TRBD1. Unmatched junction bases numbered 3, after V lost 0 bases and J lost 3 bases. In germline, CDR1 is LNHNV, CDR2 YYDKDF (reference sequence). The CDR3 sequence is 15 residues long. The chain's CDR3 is CATSREGQGNYEQYF. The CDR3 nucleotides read TGTGCCACCAGCAGAGAGGGACAGGGAAACTACGAGCAGTACTTC.

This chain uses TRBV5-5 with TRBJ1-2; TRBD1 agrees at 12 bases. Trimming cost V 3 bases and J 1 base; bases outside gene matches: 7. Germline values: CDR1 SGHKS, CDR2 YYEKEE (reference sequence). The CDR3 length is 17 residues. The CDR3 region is CASSWTGTGGDNYGYTF. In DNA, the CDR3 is TGTGCCAGCAGCTGGACCGGGACAGGGGGCGATAACTATGGCTACACCTTC.

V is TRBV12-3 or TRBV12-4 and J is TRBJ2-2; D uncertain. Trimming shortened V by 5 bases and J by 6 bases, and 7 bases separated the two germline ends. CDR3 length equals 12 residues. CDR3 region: CASSRSAGELFF. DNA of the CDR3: TGTGCCAGCAGTCGGTCGGCCGGGGAGCTGTTTTTT.

The CDR3 protein is CASSLAGLNTEAFF. CDR3 nucleotides: TGTGCCAGCAGCTTAGCTGGCTTGAACACTGAAGCTTTCTTT. The chain links TRBV11-3 to TRBJ1-1; D remains unclear. Between the trimmed V and J ends, which lost 1 base and 0 bases, there was a span of 6 bases. CDR3 size: 14 residues. The germline CDR1 and CDR2 sequences are SGHNT and YENEEA.

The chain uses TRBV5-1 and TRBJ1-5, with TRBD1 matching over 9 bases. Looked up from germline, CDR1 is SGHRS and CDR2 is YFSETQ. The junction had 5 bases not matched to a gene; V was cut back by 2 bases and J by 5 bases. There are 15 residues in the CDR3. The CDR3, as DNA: TGCGCCAGCAGCTTAGACACAGGGGGCGATCAGCCCCAGCATTTT. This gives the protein CASSLDTGGDQPQHF.

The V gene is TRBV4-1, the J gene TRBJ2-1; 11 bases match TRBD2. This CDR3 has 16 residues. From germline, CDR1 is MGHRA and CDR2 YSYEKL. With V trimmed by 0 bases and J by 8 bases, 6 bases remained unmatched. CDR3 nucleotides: TGCGCCAGCAGCCAAGATTTAACTAGCGGGAGATATGAGCAGTTCTTC. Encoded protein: CASSQDLTSGRYEQFF.

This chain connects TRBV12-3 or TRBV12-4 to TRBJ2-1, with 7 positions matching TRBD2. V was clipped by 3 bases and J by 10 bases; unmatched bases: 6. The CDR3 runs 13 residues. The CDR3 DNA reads TGTGCCAGCAGTTTGGTCTGGGGGGGGGAGCAGTTCTTC. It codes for CASSLVWGGEQFF.

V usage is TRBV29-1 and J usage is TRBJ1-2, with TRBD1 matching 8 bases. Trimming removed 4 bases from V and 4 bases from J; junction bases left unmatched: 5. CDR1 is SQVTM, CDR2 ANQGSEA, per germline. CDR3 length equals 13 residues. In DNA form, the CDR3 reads TGCAGCGTTGGTTCAGGGGGCACCTATGGCTACACCTTC. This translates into CSVGSGGTYGYTF.

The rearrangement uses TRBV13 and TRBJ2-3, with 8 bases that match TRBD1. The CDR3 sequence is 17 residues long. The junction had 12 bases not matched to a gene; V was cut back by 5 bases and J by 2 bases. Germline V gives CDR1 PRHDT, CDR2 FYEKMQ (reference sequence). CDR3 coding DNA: TGTGCCAGCAGCCGGCAGGGGGCGATTTCCACCACAGATACGCAGTATTTT. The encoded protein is CASSRQGAISTTDTQYF.

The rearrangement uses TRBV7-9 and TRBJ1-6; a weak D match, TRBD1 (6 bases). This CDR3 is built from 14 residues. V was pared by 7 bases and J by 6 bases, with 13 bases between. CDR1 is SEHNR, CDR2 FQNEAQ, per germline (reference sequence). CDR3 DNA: TGTGCCAGCACCGTGGACAGCCCTAATTCACCCCTCCACTTT. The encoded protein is CASTVDSPNSPLHF. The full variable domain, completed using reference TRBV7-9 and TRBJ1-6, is DTGVSQNPRHKITKRGQNVTFRCDPISEHNRLYWYRQTLGQGPEFLTYFQNEAQLEKSRLLSDRFSAERPKGSFSTLEIQRTEQGDSAMYLCASTVDSPNSPLHFGNGTRLTVT.

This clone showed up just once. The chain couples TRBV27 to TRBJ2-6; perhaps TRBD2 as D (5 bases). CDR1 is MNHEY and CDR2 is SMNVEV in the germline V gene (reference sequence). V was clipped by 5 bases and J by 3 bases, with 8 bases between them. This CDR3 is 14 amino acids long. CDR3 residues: CASSPRGGANVLTF. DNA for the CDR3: TGTGCCAGCAGTCCCCGGGGTGGGGCCAACGTCCTGACTTTC.

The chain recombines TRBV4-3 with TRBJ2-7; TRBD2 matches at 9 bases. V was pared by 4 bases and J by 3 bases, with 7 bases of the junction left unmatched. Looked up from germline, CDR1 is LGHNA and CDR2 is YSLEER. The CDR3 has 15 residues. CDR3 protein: CASSPQRGASYEQYF. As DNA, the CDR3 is TGCGCCAGCAGCCCCCAGCGGGGGGCTAGCTACGAGCAGTACTTC.

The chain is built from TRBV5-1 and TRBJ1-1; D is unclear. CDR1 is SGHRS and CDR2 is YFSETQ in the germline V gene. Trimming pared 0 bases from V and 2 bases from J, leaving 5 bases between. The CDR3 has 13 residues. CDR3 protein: CASSLGLNTEAFF. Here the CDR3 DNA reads TGCGCCAGCAGCTTGGGACTAAACACTGAAGCTTTCTTT.

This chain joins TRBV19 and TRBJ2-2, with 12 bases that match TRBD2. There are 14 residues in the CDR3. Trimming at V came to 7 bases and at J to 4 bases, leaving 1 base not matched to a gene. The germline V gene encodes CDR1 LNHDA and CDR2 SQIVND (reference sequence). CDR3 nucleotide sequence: TGTGCCAGTACTAGCGGGAGGGGCACCGGGGAGCTGTTTTTT. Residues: CASTSGRGTGELFF.

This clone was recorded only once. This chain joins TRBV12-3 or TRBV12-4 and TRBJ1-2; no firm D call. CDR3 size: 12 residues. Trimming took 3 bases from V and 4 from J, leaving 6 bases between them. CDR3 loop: CASSLLGYGYTF. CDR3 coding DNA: TGTGCCAGCAGTTTGCTCGGCTATGGCTACACCTTC.